This TCR beta chain stems from a study of regulatory T cells in long-lasting Graves disease. Overall study: Patients newly diagnosed with Graves' had been on antithyroid drugs for under 3 months.

This clonotype was seen more than once but under ten times. Germline V CDR1 and CDR2: SGDLS, YYNGEE. The ends were cut back, 3 bases at V and 0 bases at J, with 8 bases in the middle. The CDR3 loop spans 14 amino acids. Time point defined: newly diagnosed GD, antithyroid drugs for less than 3 months. Following extraction of RNA from PBMCs, that RNA was used to make the TCR library. Both iRepertoire HTBI primers and Arm-PCR of CDR3 regions were used to build the TCR beta libraries. TCRdb ran MiXCR on the multiplex PCR reads and lists one entry per CDR3 protein. The table shows 400,000 to 500,000 distinct CDR3 sequences, with less than 20% occurring only once. These data also featured in a second study, about T cells in Graves' hyperthyroidism and ophthalmopathy. That paper states: First-round RT-PCR with HTBI primers amplified the TCR CDR3 region. Through a model of 13 V-J features, ophthalmopathy was separated from stable hyperthyroidism.

This chain joins TRBV9 and TRBJ2-3, with a possible D match to TRBD2 (5 bases). Sequenced here: peripheral blood mononuclear cells (PBMCs), sampled at new diagnosis, from a patient treated with antithyroid drugs. The TCR sequence derives from a woman under 30 with Graves disease. CDR3 nucleotide sequence: TGTGCCAGCAGCGGTTCTAGCAGCACAGATACGCAGTATTTT. This gives the protein CASSGSSSTDTQYF.